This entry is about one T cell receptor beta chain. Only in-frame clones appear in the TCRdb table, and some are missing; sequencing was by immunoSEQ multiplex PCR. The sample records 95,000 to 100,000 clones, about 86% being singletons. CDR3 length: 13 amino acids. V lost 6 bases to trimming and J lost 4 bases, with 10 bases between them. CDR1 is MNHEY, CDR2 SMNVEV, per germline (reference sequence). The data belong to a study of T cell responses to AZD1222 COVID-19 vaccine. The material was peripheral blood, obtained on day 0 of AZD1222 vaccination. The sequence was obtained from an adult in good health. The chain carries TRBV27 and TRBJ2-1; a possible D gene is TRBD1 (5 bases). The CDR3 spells CASRLGVYNEQFF. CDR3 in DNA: TGTGCCAGCAGGCTAGGGGTTTACAATGAGCAGTTCTTC.